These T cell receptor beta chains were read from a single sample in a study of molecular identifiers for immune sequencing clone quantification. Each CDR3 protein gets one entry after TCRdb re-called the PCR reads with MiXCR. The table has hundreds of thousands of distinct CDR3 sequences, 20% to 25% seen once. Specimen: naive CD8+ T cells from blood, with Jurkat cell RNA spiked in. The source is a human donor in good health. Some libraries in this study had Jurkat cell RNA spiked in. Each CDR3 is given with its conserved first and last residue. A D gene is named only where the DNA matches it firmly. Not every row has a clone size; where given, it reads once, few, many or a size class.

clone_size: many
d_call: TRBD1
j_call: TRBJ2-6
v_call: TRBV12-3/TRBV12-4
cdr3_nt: TGTGCCAGCAGTCAAACCGGGACAGGGGGTTTCTCTGGGGCCAACGTCCTGACTTTC
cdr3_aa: CASSQTGTGGFSGANVLTF

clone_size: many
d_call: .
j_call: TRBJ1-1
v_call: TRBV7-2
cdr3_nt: TGTGCCAGCAGCTTATTACCGGGACGGGGGATGGGCACTGAAGCTTTCTTT
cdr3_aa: CASSLLPGRGMGTEAFF

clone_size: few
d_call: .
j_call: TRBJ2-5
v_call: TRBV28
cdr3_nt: TGTGCCAGCAGCGGGCCGGGTCTAACTCAAGAGACCCAGTACTTC
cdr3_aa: CASSGPGLTQETQYF

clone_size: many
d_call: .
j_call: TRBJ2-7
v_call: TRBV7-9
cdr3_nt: TGTGCCAGCAGCTTAGTGGGCGCCCCCCCCGGCGACGAGCAGTACTTC
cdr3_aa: CASSLVGAPPGDEQYF

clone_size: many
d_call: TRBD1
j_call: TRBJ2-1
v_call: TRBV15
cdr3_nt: TGTGCCACCAGCAGCGGGACAGGTTACAATGAGCAGTTCTTC
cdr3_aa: CATSSGTGYNEQFF

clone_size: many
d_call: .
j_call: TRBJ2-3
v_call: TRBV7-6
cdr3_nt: TGTGCCAGCAGGCTCACAGGGTCTATCACAGATACGCAGTATTTT
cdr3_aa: CASRLTGSITDTQYF

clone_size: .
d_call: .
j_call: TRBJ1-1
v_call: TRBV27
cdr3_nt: TGTGCCAGCAGTACCATCTTGGACTGGGACACTGAAGCTTTCTTT
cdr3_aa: CASSTILDWDTEAFF

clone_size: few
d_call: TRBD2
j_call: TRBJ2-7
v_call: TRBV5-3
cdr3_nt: TGTGCCAGCAGCTTGGCGGCGGGAGGGTTAATCGAGCAGTACTTC
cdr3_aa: CASSLAAGGLIEQYF

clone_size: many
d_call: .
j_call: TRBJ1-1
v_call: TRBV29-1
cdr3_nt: TGCACCTCAGGAGCCACCCAGGGCACTGAAGCTTTCTTT
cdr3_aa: CTSGATQGTEAFF

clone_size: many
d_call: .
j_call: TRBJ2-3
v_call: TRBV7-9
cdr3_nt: TGTGCCAGCAGCTTAGATCCGAGACCCACAGATACGCAGTATTTT
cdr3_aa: CASSLDPRPTDTQYF

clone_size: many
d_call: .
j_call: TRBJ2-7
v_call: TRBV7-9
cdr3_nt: TGTGCCAGCAGCCAGCCCGGGGGGCACGAGCAGTACTTC
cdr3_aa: CASSQPGGHEQYF

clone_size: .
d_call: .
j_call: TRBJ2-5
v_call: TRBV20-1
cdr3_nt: TGCAGTGCTAGTCCGCGGGACCAAGAGACCCAGTACTTC
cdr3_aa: CSASPRDQETQYF

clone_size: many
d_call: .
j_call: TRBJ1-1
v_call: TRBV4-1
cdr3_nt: TGCGCCAGCAGCATAAGGGACGGGAACACTGAAGCTTTCTTT
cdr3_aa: CASSIRDGNTEAFF

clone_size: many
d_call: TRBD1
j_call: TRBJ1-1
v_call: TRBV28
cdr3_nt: TGTGCCAGCGGAATAGGGACAGGGGGAACTGAAGCTTTCTTT
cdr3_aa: CASGIGTGGTEAFF

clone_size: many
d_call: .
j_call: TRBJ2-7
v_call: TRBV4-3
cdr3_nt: TGCGCCAGCAGCCAAGACGCGGGGAGCTCCTACGAGCAGTACTTC
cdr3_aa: CASSQDAGSSYEQYF

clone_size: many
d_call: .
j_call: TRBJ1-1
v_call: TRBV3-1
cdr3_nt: TGTGCCAGCAGCCCTCGAGGTCGGACTGAAGCTTTCTTT
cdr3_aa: CASSPRGRTEAFF

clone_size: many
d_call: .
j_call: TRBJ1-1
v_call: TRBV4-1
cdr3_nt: TGCGCCAGCAGCCAAGTAGCGGACGCCAACGGAGCTTTCTTT
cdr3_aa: CASSQVADANGAFF

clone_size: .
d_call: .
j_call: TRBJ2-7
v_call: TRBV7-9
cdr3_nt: TGTGCCAGCAGCTCTACTAGCTCGGGGATCTACGGGCAGTACTTC
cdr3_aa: CASSSTSSGIYGQYF

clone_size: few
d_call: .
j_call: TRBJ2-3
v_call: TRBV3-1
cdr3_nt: TGTGCCAGCAGCCAAGACCCGCCAAATACGCAGTATTTT
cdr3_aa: CASSQDPPNTQYF

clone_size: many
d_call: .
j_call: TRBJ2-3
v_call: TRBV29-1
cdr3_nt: TGCAGCGTTGAAGTTGGGCTAGTCGTAGATACGCAGTATTTT
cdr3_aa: CSVEVGLVVDTQYF

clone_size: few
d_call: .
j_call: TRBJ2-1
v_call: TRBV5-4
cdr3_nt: TGTGCCAGCAGCCCGGACACCCGCATCGAGGAGCAGTTCTTC
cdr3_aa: CASSPDTRIEEQFF

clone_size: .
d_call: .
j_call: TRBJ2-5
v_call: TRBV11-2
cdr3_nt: TGTGCCAGCAGTCCCCCGACACGCCAAGAGACCCAGTACTTC
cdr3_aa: CASSPPTRQETQYF

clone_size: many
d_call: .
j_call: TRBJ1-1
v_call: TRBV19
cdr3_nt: TGTGCCAGTAGGAATGAACAGGGTGTCGACACTGAAGCTTTCTTT
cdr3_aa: CASRNEQGVDTEAFF

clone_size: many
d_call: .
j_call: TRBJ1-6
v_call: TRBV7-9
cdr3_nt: TGTGCCAGCAGCTTAGTCGGACATAATTCACCCCTCCACTTT
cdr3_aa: CASSLVGHNSPLHF

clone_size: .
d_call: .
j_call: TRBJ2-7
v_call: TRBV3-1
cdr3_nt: TGTGCCAGCAGCCACAGGACCTACGGGTACGAGCAGTACTTC
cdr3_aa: CASSHRTYGYEQYF

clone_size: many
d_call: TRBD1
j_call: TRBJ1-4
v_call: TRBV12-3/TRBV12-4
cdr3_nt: TGTGCCAGCACCGGGGACAGCCGAAAACTGTTTTTT
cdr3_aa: CASTGDSRKLFF

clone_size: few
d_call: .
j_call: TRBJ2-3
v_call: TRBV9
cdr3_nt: TGTGCCAGCAGCAGCGAAACACGGGGCTTCCCTGGGACAGATACGCAGTATTTT
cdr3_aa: CASSSETRGFPGTDTQYF

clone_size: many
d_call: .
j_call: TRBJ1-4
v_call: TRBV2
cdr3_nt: TGTGCCAGCACCGTTGGGCCTGCTAATGAAAAACTGTTTTTT
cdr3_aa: CASTVGPANEKLFF

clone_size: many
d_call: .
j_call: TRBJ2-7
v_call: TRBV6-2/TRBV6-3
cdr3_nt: TGTGCCAGCAGTTACTCTCACAGGAGCTCCTACGAGCAGTACTTC
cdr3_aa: CASSYSHRSSYEQYF

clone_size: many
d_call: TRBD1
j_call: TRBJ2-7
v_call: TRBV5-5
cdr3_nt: TGTGCCAGCAGCCCGGACAGGGGACTCTACGAGCAGTACTTC
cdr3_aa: CASSPDRGLYEQYF

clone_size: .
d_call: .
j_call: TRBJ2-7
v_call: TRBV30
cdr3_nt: TGTGCCTGGAAGCCGTCCAGACTGAGGACATCGAGCTACGAGCAGTACTTC
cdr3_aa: CAWKPSRLRTSSYEQYF

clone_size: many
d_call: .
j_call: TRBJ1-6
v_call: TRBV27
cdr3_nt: TGTGCCAGCAGTTTTGGTCTAGACAATTCACCCCTCCACTTT
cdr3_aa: CASSFGLDNSPLHF

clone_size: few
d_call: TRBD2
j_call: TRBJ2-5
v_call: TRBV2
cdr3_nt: TGTGCCAGTGAGGCTCTAACTAGCGGGGGCTTCCAAGAGACCCAGTACTTC
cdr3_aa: CASEALTSGGFQETQYF

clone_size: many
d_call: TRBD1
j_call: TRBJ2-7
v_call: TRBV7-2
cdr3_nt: TGTGCCAGCAGCCAGGGACAGCCGACCTACGAGCAGTACTTC
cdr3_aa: CASSQGQPTYEQYF

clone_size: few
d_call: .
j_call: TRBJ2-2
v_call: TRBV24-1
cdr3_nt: TGTGCCACCAGTGCATCCACCGGGGAGCTGTTTTTT
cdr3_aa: CATSASTGELFF

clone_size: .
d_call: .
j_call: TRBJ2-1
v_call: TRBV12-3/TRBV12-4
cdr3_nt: TGTGCCAGCAGTCTTACAGTCAATGAGCAGTTCTTC
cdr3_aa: CASSLTVNEQFF

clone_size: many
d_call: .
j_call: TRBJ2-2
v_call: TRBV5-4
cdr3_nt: TGTGCCAGCAGCTTGAATGGGAACACCGGGGAGCTGTTTTTT
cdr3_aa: CASSLNGNTGELFF

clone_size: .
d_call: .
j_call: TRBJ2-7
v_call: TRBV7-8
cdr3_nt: TGTGCCAGCACCCCAAGAAGGACCGCAAGCTCCTACGAGCAGTACTTC
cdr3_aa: CASTPRRTASSYEQYF

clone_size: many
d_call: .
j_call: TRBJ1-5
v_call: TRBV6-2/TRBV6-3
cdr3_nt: TGTGCCAGCAGGAATCAGCCCCAGCATTTT
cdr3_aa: CASRNQPQHF

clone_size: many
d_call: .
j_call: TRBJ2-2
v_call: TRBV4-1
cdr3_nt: TGCGCCAGCAGCAGACGCCCAGGGTTTAGCGGGGAGCTGTTTTTT
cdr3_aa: CASSRRPGFSGELFF

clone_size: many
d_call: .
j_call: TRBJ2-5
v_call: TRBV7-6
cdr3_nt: TGTGCCAGCAGCTTAGCCGCAGGGATGGGGCAAGAGACCCAGTACTTC
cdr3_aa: CASSLAAGMGQETQYF